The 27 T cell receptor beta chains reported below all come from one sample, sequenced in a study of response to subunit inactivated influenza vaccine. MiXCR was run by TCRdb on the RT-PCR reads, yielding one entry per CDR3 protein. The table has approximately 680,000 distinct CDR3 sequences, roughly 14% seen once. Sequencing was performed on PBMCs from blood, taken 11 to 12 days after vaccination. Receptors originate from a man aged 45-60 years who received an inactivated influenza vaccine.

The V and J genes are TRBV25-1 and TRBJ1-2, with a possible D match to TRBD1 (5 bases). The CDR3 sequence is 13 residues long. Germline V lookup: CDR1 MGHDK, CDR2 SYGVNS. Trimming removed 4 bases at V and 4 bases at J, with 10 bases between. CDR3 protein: CASSATAFYGYTF. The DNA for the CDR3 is TGTGCCAGCAGTGCGACAGCTTTCTATGGCTACACCTTC.

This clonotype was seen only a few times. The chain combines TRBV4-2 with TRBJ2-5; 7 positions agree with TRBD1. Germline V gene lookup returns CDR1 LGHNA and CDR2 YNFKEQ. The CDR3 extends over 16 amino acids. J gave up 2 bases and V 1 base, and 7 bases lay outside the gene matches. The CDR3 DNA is TGTGCCAGCAGCCAAGTGACAGGGAAAAGACAAGAGACCCAGTACTTC. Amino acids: CASSQVTGKRQETQYF.

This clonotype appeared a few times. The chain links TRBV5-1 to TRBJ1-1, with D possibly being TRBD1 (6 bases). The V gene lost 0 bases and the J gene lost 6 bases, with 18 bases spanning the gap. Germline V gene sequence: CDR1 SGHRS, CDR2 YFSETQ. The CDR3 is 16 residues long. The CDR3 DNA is TGCGCCAGCAGCTTGGTGTCCGGCGGACAGCACGCTGAAGCTTTCTTT. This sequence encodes CASSLVSGGQHAEAFF.

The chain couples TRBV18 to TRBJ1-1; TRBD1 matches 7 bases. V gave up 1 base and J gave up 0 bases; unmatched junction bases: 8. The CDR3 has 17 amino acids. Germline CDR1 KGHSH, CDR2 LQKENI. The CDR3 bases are TGTGCCAGCTCACCACTAGTAGGGGGCGGTCTGAACACTGAAGCTTTCTTT. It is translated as CASSPLVGGGLNTEAFF.

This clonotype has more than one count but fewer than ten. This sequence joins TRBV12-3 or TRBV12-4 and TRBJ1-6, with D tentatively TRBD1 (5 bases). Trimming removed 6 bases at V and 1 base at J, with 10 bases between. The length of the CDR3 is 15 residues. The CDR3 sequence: CASSKGESYNSPLHF. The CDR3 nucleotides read TGTGCCAGCAGCAAAGGGGAGTCCTATAATTCACCCCTCCACTTT.

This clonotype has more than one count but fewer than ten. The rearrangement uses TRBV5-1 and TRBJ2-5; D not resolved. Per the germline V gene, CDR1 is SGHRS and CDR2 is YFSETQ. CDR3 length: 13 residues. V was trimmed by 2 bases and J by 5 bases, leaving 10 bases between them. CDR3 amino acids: CASSLRAQETQYF. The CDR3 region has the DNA TGCGCCAGCAGCTTAAGGGCCCAGGAGACCCAGTACTTC. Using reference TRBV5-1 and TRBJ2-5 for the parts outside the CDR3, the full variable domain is KAGVTQTPRYLIKTRGQQVTLSCSPISGHRSVSWYQQTPGQGLQFLFEYFSETQRNKGNFPGRFSGRQFSNSRSEMNVSTLELGDSALYLCASSLRAQETQYFGPGTRLLVL.

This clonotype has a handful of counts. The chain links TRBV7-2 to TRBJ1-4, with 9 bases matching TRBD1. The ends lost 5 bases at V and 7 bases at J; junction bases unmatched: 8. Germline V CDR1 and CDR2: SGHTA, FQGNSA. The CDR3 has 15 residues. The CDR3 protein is CASSRVQGAFEKLFF. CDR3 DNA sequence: TGTGCCAGCAGCCGTGTACAGGGGGCATTTGAAAAACTGTTTTTT.

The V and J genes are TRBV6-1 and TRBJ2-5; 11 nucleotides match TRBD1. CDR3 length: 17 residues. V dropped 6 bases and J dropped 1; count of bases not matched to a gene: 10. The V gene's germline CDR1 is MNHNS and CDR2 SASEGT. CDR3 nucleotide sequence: TGTGCCAGCAGGGCACCATCCGGGACAGGGGGCCAAGAGACCCAGTACTTC. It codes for CASRAPSGTGGQETQYF.

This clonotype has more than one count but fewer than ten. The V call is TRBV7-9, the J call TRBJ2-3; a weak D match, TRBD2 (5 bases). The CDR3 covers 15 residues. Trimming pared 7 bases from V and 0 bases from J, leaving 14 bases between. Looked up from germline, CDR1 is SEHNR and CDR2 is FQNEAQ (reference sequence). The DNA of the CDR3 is TGTGCCAGCACCCAACCGGGGATTAGCACAGATACGCAGTATTTT. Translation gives CASTQPGISTDTQYF.

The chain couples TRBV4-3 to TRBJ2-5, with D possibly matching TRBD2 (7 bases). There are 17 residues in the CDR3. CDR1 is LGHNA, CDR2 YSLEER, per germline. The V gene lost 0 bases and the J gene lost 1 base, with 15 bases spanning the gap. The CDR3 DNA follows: TGCGCCAGCAGCCAAGACTGGCGGGGGCACCTCCAAGAGACCCAGTACTTC. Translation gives CASSQDWRGHLQETQYF.

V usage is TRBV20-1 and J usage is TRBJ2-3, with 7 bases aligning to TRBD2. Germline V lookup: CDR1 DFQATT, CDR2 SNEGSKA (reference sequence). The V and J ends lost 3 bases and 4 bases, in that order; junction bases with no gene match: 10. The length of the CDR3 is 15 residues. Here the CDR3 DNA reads TGCAGTGCTAGTCAACCGGGAGGACCCCCAGATACGCAGTATTTT. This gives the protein CSASQPGGPPDTQYF.

CDR3 loop: CASSEYGTSGRGYNEQFF. DNA of the CDR3: TGTGCCAGCAGTGAATACGGGACTAGCGGGAGGGGTTACAATGAGCAGTTCTTC. The V call is TRBV25-1, the J call TRBJ2-1; TRBD2 matches 16 bases. The CDR3 extends over 18 amino acids. The V segment lost 0 bases and the J segment 4 bases; nucleotides outside the gene matches: 3. Germline loops: CDR1 MGHDK, CDR2 SYGVNS.

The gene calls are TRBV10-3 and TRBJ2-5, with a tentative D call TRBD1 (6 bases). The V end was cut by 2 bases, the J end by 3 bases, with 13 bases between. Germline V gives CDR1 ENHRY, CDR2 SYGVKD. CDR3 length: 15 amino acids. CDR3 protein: CAISEAGTHKETQYF. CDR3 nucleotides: TGTGCCATCAGTGAGGCCGGGACACATAAAGAGACCCAGTACTTC.

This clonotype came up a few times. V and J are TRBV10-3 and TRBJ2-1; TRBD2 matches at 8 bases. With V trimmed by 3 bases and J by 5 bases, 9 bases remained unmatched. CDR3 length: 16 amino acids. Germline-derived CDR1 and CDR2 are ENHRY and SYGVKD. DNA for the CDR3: TGTGCCATCAGTGATCCCCACGTAGCGGGAAACAATGAGCAGTTCTTC. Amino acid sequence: CAISDPHVAGNNEQFF.

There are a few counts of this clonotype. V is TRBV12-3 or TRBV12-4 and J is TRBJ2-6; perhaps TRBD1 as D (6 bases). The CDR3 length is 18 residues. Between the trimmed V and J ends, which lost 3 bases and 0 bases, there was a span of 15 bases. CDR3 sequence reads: CASSFVGAINSGANVLTF. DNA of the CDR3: TGTGCCAGCAGTTTTGTGGGGGCAATCAACTCTGGGGCCAACGTCCTGACTTTC.

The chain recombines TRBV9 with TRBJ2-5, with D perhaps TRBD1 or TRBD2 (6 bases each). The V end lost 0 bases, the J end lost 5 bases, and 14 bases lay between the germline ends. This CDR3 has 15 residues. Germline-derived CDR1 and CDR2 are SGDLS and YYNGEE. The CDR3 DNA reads TGTGCCAGCAGCGTAGATAACGGGGGCGGTGAGACCCAGTACTTC. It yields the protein CASSVDNGGGETQYF.

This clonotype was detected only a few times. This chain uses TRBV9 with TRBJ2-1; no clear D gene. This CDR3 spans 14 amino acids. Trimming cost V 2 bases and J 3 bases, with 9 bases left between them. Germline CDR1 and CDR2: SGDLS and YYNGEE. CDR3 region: CASSVGGRYNEQFF. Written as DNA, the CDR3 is TGTGCCAGCAGCGTTGGTGGACGCTACAATGAGCAGTTCTTC.

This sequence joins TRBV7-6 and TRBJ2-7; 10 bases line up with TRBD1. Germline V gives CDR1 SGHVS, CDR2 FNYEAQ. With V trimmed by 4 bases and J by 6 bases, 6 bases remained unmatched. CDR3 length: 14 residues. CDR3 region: CASSYGQGGIEQYF. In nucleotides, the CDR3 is TGTGCCAGCAGCTATGGACAGGGGGGGATCGAGCAGTACTTC.

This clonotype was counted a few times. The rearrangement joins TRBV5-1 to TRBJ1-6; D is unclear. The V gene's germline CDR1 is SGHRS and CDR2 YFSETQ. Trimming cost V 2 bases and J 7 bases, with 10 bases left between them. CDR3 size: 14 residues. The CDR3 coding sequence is TGCGCCAGCAGCTTTGACCCCGGAAATTCACCCCTCCACTTT. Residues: CASSFDPGNSPLHF.

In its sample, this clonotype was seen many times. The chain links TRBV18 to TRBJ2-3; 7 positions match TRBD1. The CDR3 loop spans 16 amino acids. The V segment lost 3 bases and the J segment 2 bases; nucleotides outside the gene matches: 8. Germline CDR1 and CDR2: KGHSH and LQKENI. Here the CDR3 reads CASSPAGGQITDTQYF. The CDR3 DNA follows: TGTGCCAGCTCACCGGCAGGGGGACAGATCACAGATACGCAGTATTTT.

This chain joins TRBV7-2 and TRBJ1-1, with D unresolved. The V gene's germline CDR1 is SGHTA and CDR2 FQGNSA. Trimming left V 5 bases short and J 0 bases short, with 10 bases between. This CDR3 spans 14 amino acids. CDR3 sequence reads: CASSPSNLNTEAFF. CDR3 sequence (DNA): TGTGCCAGCAGCCCTTCCAATTTGAACACTGAAGCTTTCTTT.

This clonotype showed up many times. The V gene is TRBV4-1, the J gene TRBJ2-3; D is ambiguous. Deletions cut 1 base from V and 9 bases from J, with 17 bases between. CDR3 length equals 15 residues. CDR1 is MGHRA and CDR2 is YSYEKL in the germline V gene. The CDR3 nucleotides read TGCGCCAGCAGCCAAGGTCCCGGACCTAGTGGGACGCAGTATTTT. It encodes CASSQGPGPSGTQYF.

CDR3 amino acids: CASRDRFYTVYGYTF. The CDR3, as DNA: TGTGCCAGCAGGGACAGGTTCTATACCGTCTATGGCTACACCTTC. This sequence joins TRBV2 and TRBJ1-2; the match to TRBD1 covers 7 bases. Germline assignment: CDR1 SNHLY and CDR2 FYNNEI. Trimming cost V 6 bases and J 4 bases; bases outside gene matches: 11. CDR3 size: 15 residues.

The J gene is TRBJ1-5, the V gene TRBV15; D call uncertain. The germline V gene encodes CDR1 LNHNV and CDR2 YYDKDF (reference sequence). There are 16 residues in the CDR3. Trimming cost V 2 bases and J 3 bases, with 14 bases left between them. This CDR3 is CATSRMTNSFNQPQHF. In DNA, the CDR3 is TGTGCCACCAGCAGAATGACAAATTCGTTCAATCAGCCCCAGCATTTT.

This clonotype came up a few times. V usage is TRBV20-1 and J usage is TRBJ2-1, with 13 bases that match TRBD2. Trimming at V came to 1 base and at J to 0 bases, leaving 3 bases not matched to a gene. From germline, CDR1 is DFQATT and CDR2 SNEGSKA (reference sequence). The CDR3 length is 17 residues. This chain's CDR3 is CSARGTSGRSSYNEQFF. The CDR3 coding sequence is TGCAGTGCTAGAGGGACTAGCGGGAGAAGCTCCTACAATGAGCAGTTCTTC.

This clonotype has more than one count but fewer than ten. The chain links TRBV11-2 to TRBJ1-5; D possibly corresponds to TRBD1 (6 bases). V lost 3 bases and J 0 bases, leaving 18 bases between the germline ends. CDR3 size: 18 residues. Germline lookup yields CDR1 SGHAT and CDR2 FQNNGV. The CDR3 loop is CASSLGRGGRISNQPQHF. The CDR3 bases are TGTGCCAGCAGCTTGGGTCGTGGGGGGCGGATTAGCAATCAGCCCCAGCATTTT.

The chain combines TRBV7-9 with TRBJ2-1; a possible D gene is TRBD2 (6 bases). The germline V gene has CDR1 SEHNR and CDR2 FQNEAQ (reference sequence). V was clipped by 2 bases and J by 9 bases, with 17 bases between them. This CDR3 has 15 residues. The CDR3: CASSLLSLARAEQFF. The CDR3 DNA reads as TGTGCCAGCAGCTTATTATCCCTAGCGAGAGCTGAGCAGTTCTTC.